Shown below are 9 T cell receptor beta chains from a single sample sequenced in a study of T-cell reconstitution after alpha-beta-depleted transplantation in children. During its preparation, the TCRbeta library received unique molecular identifiers. TCRdb independently ran MiXCR on the PCR reads; one entry per CDR3 protein. The sample has about 510,000 distinct CDR3 sequences, around 10% seen once; the top ten hold 12% to 15%. The starting material was PBMCs, mostly from graft donor cells, obtained 180 days after TCRalphabeta/CD19-depleted stem cell transplant. These receptors were taken from a female patient between 2 and 15 years old who had a stem cell transplant for aplastic anemia, so the T cells may come from the graft donor.

There are a few counts of this clonotype. J is TRBJ2-7 and V is TRBV21-1; the table's D gene call, TRBD1, was not cross checked with the DNA. TRBV21-1 is a pseudogene locus. The CDR3 contains 16 residues. The CDR3 DNA follows: TGTGCCAGCATCAACACTCCTGGGACAGGGACCTACGAGCAGTACGTC. This codes for CASINTPGTGTYEQYV.

This clonotype came up a few times. V is TRBV11-2 and J is TRBJ2-2, with TRBD1 as a possible D gene (5 bases). In germline, CDR1 is SGHAT, CDR2 FQNNGV. Between the trimmed V and J ends, which lost 5 bases and 1 base, there was a span of 11 bases. This CDR3 has 15 residues. The CDR3 loop reads CASSKLTGNTGELFF. The CDR3 DNA reads TGTGCCAGCAGCAAACTTACAGGGAACACCGGGGAGCTGTTTTTT. The whole variable domain, filled in from reference TRBV11-2 and TRBJ2-2, reads EAGVAQSPRYKIIEKRQSVAFWCNPISGHATLYWYQQILGQGPKLLIQFQNNGVVDDSQLPKDRFSAERLKGVDSTLKIQPAKLEDSAVYLCASSKLTGNTGELFFGEGSRLTVL.

This clonotype came up many times. The chain carries TRBV27 and TRBJ2-5; possibly TRBD2 for D (6 bases). Trimming took 3 bases from V and 3 from J, leaving 17 bases between them. CDR3 length equals 16 residues. The germline V gene has CDR1 MNHEY and CDR2 SMNVEV (reference sequence). The CDR3 spells CASSFMWGGEKETQYF. CDR3 coding DNA: TGTGCCAGCAGTTTTATGTGGGGAGGAGAAAAAGAGACCCAGTACTTC.

The chain carries TRBV12-3 or TRBV12-4 and TRBJ2-1; 11 bases map to TRBD2. The V segment lost 5 bases and the J segment 6 bases; nucleotides outside the gene matches: 3. The CDR3 loop spans 14 amino acids. The CDR3 DNA reads as TGTGCCAGCAGTACTAGCGGGAGTCCCAATGAGCAGTTCTTC. Its protein is CASSTSGSPNEQFF.

The table lists this clonotype with a few counts. The CDR3 is CASSPPAPSVRPKETQYF. In DNA, the CDR3 is TGTGCCAGCTCACCACCGGCTCCTAGCGTTCGCCCCAAAGAGACCCAGTACTTC. V and J are TRBV18 and TRBJ2-5; maybe TRBD2 (6 bases). In germline, CDR1 is KGHSH, CDR2 LQKENI. The CDR3 has 18 residues. Between the trimmed V and J ends, which lost 0 bases and 3 bases, there was a span of 20 bases.

The rearrangement joins TRBV20-1 to TRBJ2-1; D not certain. Germline V gene lookup returns CDR1 DFQATT and CDR2 SNEGSKA (reference sequence). The CDR3 contains 13 residues. V gave up 0 bases and J gave up 5 bases, with 8 bases separating them. CDR3 in amino acids: CSAREWPHNEQFF. The DNA of the CDR3 is TGCAGTGCTAGAGAATGGCCGCACAATGAGCAGTTCTTC.

This clonotype occurred many times. This rearrangement joins TRBV9 to TRBJ2-4, with D hard to call. Between the trimmed V and J ends, which lost 0 bases and 1 base, there was a span of 2 bases. This CDR3 region has 13 residues. The germline CDR1 and CDR2 sequences are SGDLS and YYNGEE. Here the CDR3 DNA reads TGTGCCAGCAGCGTAGGCGCCAAAAACATTCAGTACTTC. Amino acids: CASSVGAKNIQYF.

The genes are TRBV6-1 and TRBJ1-5; 7 positions agree with TRBD1. The CDR3 runs 15 residues. CDR1 is MNHNS and CDR2 is SASEGT in the germline V gene. V shed 6 bases, J shed 3 bases, and the junction held 8 bases outside the gene matches. This CDR3 reads CASSSTGLHNQPQHF. CDR3 sequence (DNA): TGTGCCAGCAGCTCGACAGGGCTTCACAATCAGCCCCAGCATTTT.

This clonotype was seen a few times. The rearrangement joins TRBV6-2 or TRBV6-3 to TRBJ2-7, with 8 bases fitting TRBD1. Trimming cost V 7 bases and J 5 bases; bases outside gene matches: 4. This CDR3 is 12 amino acids long. Germline CDR1 reads MNHEY; CDR2 reads SVGEGT. CDR3 amino acids: CASTRTGNEQYF. DNA of the CDR3: TGTGCCAGCACTCGGACAGGGAACGAGCAGTACTTC.